This T cell receptor beta chain was captured by sequencing in a study of CD8 T cells in Susac syndrome. After extraction with the RNeasy kit, roughly 0.5 to 1 ug of the RNA was reverse transcribed using random hexamers. By means of immunoSEQ multiplex PCR, TCR beta CDR3 spanning 54 Vbeta and 13 Jbeta underwent amplification. Via MiXCR, TCRdb re-called the immunoSEQ multiplex PCR reads, giving one row per CDR3 protein. This table holds 20,000 or so distinct CDR3 sequences, roughly 95% found once. Controls matched for age and sex were healthy donors. CD8+ and CD4+ T cells were negatively isolated; TEMRA cells were FACS-enriched. Per germline, CDR1 SEHNR and CDR2 FQNEAQ (reference sequence). The CDR3 is 15 amino acids. The germline V and J ends were trimmed by 5 bases and 6 bases, with 16 bases remaining between them.

The rearrangement uses TRBV7-9 and TRBJ1-4; TRBD1 might be the D (6 bases). The TCR originated in a human donor in good health. The sequencing input was CD8+ T cells from PBMCs. The CDR3 spells CASSQWGAKDEKLFF. The DNA of the CDR3 is TGTGCCAGCAGCCAATGGGGGGCGAAGGATGAAAAACTGTTTTTT.